The 18 T cell receptor beta chains below were found in one sample sequenced in a study of chemoradiotherapy in HPV16-positive cancers. Only in-frame clones appear in the TCRdb table, and some are missing; sequencing was by immunoSEQ multiplex PCR. There are more than 9,500 clones in the sample; about 90% occur only once, and less than 3.5% lies in the top ten. This material was acquired from a patient who underwent chemoradiotherapy. Source of these receptors: a human donor with HPV-associated anogenital cancer.

The genes are TRBV14 and TRBJ2-1; D is possibly TRBD1 or TRBD2 (6 bases each). The CDR3 is made up of 15 amino acids. Germline V gene lookup returns CDR1 SGHDN and CDR2 FVKESK. The V end was cut by 1 base, the J end by 8 bases, with 15 bases between. DNA for the CDR3: TGTGCCAGCAGCCAAGTAGGGGGGTACGCGTATGAGCAGTTCTTC. Translated: CASSQVGGYAYEQFF. The full variable domain, its missing parts supplied by reference TRBV14 and TRBJ2-1, is EAGVTQFPSHSVIEKGQTVTLRCDPISGHDNLYWYRRVMGKEIKFLLHFVKESKQDESGMPNNRFLAERTGGTYSTLKVQPAELEDSGVYFCASSQVGGYAYEQFFGPGTRLTVL.

V usage is TRBV6-1 and J usage is TRBJ1-2; tentatively, D is TRBD1 (5 bases). Germline V gene lookup returns CDR1 MNHNS and CDR2 SASEGT. Trimming left V 2 bases short and J 4 bases short, with 11 bases between. The CDR3 consists of 14 residues. The CDR3: CASSESGRSYGYTF. CDR3 in DNA: TGTGCCAGCAGTGAATCAGGGAGGTCCTATGGCTACACCTTC.

The chain carries TRBV6-5 and TRBJ2-1, with 10 bases that match TRBD2. V trimming: 8 bases; J trimming: 3 bases; junction bases outside the gene matches: 4. Germline lookup yields CDR1 MNHEY and CDR2 SVGAGI. This CDR3 contains 14 residues. Here the CDR3 DNA reads TGTGCCAGCGGGCTAGCGGGAGTCTACAATGAGCAGTTCTTC. Translating gives CASGLAGVYNEQFF.

V gene TRBV13 combines with J gene TRBJ2-1; 10 bases line up with TRBD2. The length of the CDR3 is 15 residues. Germline V gives CDR1 PRHDT, CDR2 FYEKMQ (reference sequence). Unmatched junction bases numbered 2, after V lost 0 bases and J lost 6 bases. The CDR3 is CASSLGRTSGNEQFF. DNA of the CDR3: TGTGCCAGCAGCTTAGGTCGGACTAGCGGCAATGAGCAGTTCTTC.

The chain recombines TRBV19 with TRBJ2-3; 10 positions match TRBD2. V was pared by 5 bases and J by 7 bases, with 3 bases of the junction left unmatched. Germline CDR1 reads LNHDA; CDR2 reads SQIVND (reference sequence). This CDR3 comprises 13 residues. As DNA, the CDR3 is TGTGCCAGTAGTTCTAGCGGGGGTTATACGCAGTATTTT. It yields the protein CASSSSGGYTQYF.

The chain joins TRBV6-1 to TRBJ1-5; D unresolved. Germline V lookup: CDR1 MNHNS, CDR2 SASEGT. There are 13 residues in the CDR3. In DNA form, the CDR3 reads TGTGCAAGCGGAGATTCACAGATTCAGCCCCAGCATTTT. It codes for CASGDSQIQPQHF.

V usage is TRBV5-1 and J usage is TRBJ2-5, with a weak D call TRBD1 (6 bases). Germline V gene data show CDR1 as SGHRS and CDR2 as YFSETQ. V was trimmed by 2 bases and J by 4 bases, leaving 12 bases between them. CDR3 length: 14 residues. The CDR3 protein is CASSLQGPGETQYF. In DNA form, the CDR3 reads TGCGCCAGCAGCTTACAGGGACCTGGAGAGACCCAGTACTTC.

The genes are TRBV27 and TRBJ1-2; 8 bases map to TRBD1. The V gene's germline CDR1 is MNHEY and CDR2 SMNVEV (reference sequence). The CDR3 consists of 13 residues. The ends lost 3 bases at V and 8 bases at J; junction bases unmatched: 5. CDR3 residues: CASSFAGGGGYTF. As DNA, the CDR3 is TGTGCCAGCAGTTTTGCAGGGGGCGGCGGCTACACCTTC.

The chain has TRBV10-3 and TRBJ2-7; 12 nucleotides align to TRBD2. V lost 2 bases to trimming and J lost 5 bases; unmatched junction nucleotides: 7. The CDR3 loop spans 16 amino acids. The V gene's germline CDR1 is ENHRY and CDR2 SYGVKD. The CDR3, as DNA: TGTGCCATCAGTGAGAGTCTAGCGGGAGGGCTCCACGAGCAGTACTTC. Translating it yields CAISESLAGGLHEQYF.

The chain recombines TRBV5-1 with TRBJ2-7; D gene ambiguous. CDR3 length equals 12 residues. Germline values: CDR1 SGHRS, CDR2 YFSETQ. V lost 4 bases and J lost 3, with 8 bases in between. CDR3 amino acids: CASSATDYEQYF. The CDR3 DNA follows: TGCGCCAGCAGCGCCACAGACTACGAGCAGTACTTC.

This chain uses TRBV27 with TRBJ2-3; D unclear. In germline, CDR1 is MNHEY, CDR2 SMNVEV (reference sequence). The CDR3 is 15 amino acids. V lost 5 bases, J lost 4 bases, and 16 bases lay in between. In nucleotides, the CDR3 is TGTGCCAGCAGTCCCCCCCCGCGAGACGCAGATACGCAGTATTTT. This encodes CASSPPPRDADTQYF.

This clone appeared once. This chain uses TRBV2 with TRBJ2-5, with 15 bases lining up with TRBD2. CDR1 and CDR2 (germline): SNHLY, FYNNEI. V lost 5 bases, J lost 4 bases, and 5 bases stayed unmatched. The CDR3 has 16 amino acids. The DNA for the CDR3 is TGTGCCAGCAGTAGGCGGACTAGCGGGGGGGGAGAGACCCAGTACTTC. Protein: CASSRRTSGGGETQYF. Full variable domain (remainder filled in from reference TRBV2 and TRBJ2-5): EPEVTQTPSHQVTQMGQEVILRCVPISNHLYFYWYRQILGQKVEFLVSFYNNEISEKSEIFDDQFSVERPDGSNFTLKIRSTKLEDSAMYFCASSRRTSGGGETQYFGPGTRLLVL.

The chain links TRBV7-8 to TRBJ2-2; TRBD1 aligns across 8 bases. The V and J ends lost 5 bases and 6 bases, in that order; junction bases with no gene match: 11. Looked up from germline, CDR1 is SGHVS and CDR2 is FQNEAQ. There are 16 residues in the CDR3. CDR3 bases: TGTGCCAGCAGCAGAACCGGGACAGGTAATCCCGGGGAGCTGTTTTTT. The encoded protein is CASSRTGTGNPGELFF.

The chain combines TRBV5-5 with TRBJ1-5; D may be TRBD1 (6 bases). From germline, CDR1 is SGHKS and CDR2 YYEKEE (reference sequence). CDR3 size: 16 residues. V was clipped by 1 base and J by 6 bases, with 17 bases between them. The DNA of the CDR3 is TGTGCCAGCAGCTTGAGGGCAGGGGTTGGAAGTCAGCCCCAGCATTTT. It yields the protein CASSLRAGVGSQPQHF.

The rearrangement links TRBV7-2 to TRBJ1-2; D might be TRBD1 (5 bases). The V gene's germline CDR1 is SGHTA and CDR2 FQGNSA. V lost 4 bases to trimming and J lost 2 bases, with 11 bases between them. The CDR3 extends over 14 amino acids. The CDR3 coding sequence is TGTGCCAGCAGCTCGGGCGGGGGAAACTATGGCTACACCTTC. Protein sequence: CASSSGGGNYGYTF.

V and J are TRBV12-5 and TRBJ1-5; D may be TRBD1 (5 bases). Germline V CDR1 and CDR2: LGHNT, FRNRAP. The V gene lost 6 bases and the J gene lost 0 bases, with 18 bases spanning the gap. The CDR3 contains 17 residues. The CDR3 sequence is CASGPARGTDSNQPQHF. In DNA, the CDR3 is TGTGCTAGTGGCCCAGCCCGGGGCACGGATAGCAATCAGCCCCAGCATTTT.

The CDR3 loop is CAISGTSGTSSYEQYF. CDR3 sequence (DNA): TGTGCCATCAGTGGGACTAGCGGAACGAGCTCCTACGAGCAGTACTTC. The chain combines TRBV10-3 with TRBJ2-7; TRBD2 matches 10 bases. V dropped 4 bases and J dropped 0; count of bases not matched to a gene: 6. Germline V gives CDR1 ENHRY, CDR2 SYGVKD. This CDR3 spans 16 amino acids.

The genes are TRBV6-1 and TRBJ2-1; D uncertain. This CDR3 has 12 residues. Looked up from germline, CDR1 is MNHNS and CDR2 is SASEGT. The V gene lost 8 bases and the J gene lost 3 bases, with 8 bases spanning the gap. CDR3 nucleotide sequence: TGTGCCAGCTGTAACGTCTACAATGAGCAGTTCTTC. Amino acids: CASCNVYNEQFF.